This T cell receptor (beta chain) was sequenced during a study of shared clonotypes between healthy human individuals. Only in-frame clones appear in the TCRdb table, and some are missing; sequencing was by immunoSEQ multiplex PCR. Of 850,000 to 1,100,000 clones listed, around 77% are singletons. Study-wide results and limits: Rarefaction showed that sequencing of sorted subsets was incomplete (despite large depth). Estimated richness was generally greater in naive than memory subsets.

In this sample, this clone turned up once. The antigen remains unidentified. This CDR3 is 13 amino acids long. Germline V gene lookup returns CDR1 SGHTA and CDR2 FQGNSA. The germline V and J ends were trimmed by 5 bases and 5 bases, with 10 bases remaining between them. The gene calls are TRBV7-2 and TRBJ1-5; D is unclear. Sequenced sample: memory CD4+ T cells from PBMCs. This sample's subset: CD45RA-negative fraction. This TCR derives from a man between 18 and 29 years old in good health. Some clones in this sample may be carry-over from other donors' samples. DNA for the CDR3: TGTGCCAGCAGCCTCAGATGGGATCAGCCCCAGCATTTT. Amino acid sequence: CASSLRWDQPQHF.